The subject of this entry is one TCR beta chain. It lacks a known antigen. No qualities accompany the bases; no much larger clone lies one base away. A constant-region primer and ProtoScript II reverse transcriptase were used to reverse-transcribe TCRbeta-specific cDNA from roughly 0.5 ug total RNA. Three nested multiplex PCR rounds, following a slightly modified ARM-PCR procedure, were used to build the TCRbeta libraries. Each of the first two PCR rounds ran for 9 to 10 cycles using multiplex TRBV1-TRBV30 forward primers together with a Cbeta reverse primer. Sample barcodes and Illumina adapters were added in a final 25-cycle PCR using Deep VentR polymerase. Before sequencing, amplicons of 200-500 bp were gel-purified using a QIAquick gel extraction kit. An Illumina HiSeq 2500 was used to sequence the TCRbeta amplicons with 250-bp paired-end reads. The source study handled its data this way. Quality trimming of reads was performed with Trimmomatic v0.33, and paired reads were merged with FLASH v1.2.11 so that full CDR3 sequences could be recovered. V, D and J germline segments were assigned to the rearranged TCRbeta sequences by MiGEC v1.2.1b. Clonotype statistics and Shannon-Wiener diversity indices were calculated with VDJtools v1.0.0. To cut down on sampling bias, every analysis after diversity analysis relied on just the 250 most abundant clonotypes from each sample. The raw public reads went through TCRdb reprocessing: fastp at Q25, MiXCR clone calling, in-frame beta chains kept. A single entry per CDR3 protein holds the most common genes and DNA from its merged rows. TCRdb's processing, not the authors' own work, is the source of the V and J calls. This sample holds approximately 300,000 distinct CDR3 sequences; less than 75% were observed only once. Roughly 9% of the sample comes from the top ten.

CDR1 and CDR2 were assigned from the germline V gene as SQVTM and ANQGSEA. The CDR3 starts with the cysteine, ends with the phenylalanine, and has 12 residues. Only the CDR3 DNA stays, 36 bases, in frame from base 1. The record originates from a study of tumor-infiltrating lymphocytes in primary liver carcinoma (dated by TCRdb to the late 2010s). The study in broad terms: Surgical resection was performed in China between 2015 and early 2016 on 5 or 6 patients with histopathologically diagnosed primary liver carcinoma. Of the five patients (three men and two women, aged 30 to 69 years), four had hepatocellular carcinoma and one had combined HCC and intrahepatic cholangiocarcinoma. The tumors of the five patients were staged as T1-T3 N0M0, with maximum diameters ranging from roughly 4.2 to 10 cm. Roughly 3.65 to 8 million productive TCRbeta reads were obtained per sample, and no significant difference in read depth was found between tissue types. Across five regions of each liver tumor, along with adjacent normal tissue and blood, the study brought together TCRbeta repertoire sequencing, expression microarrays and whole-exome sequencing. Technical replicate repertoires showed high reproducibility, with mean shared-clone rates about 0.91 and correlation coefficients above 0.95. A total of some 35 specimens from 5 patients went through TCRbeta repertoire sequencing, namely 25 tumor regions, 5 adjacent noncancerous liver tissues and 5 peripheral blood samples.

Blood RNA was extracted from unsorted whole blood using TRIzol reagent, and germline DNA was obtained with the DNeasy Blood & Tissue kit. At the time of sampling, the patients had chronic HBV infection and had not received any treatment. Roughly 4 milliliters of peripheral blood were collected into K2EDTA tubes before surgery. The research as a whole found: Only 4 or 5 patients were included in the study, and the authors note that the findings should be validated in a larger study. The top 250 clones made up a significantly larger repertoire fraction in tumors than in blood (p = 0.039). Repertoire overlap was found to be higher between tumor regions (mean about 35%) than between tumor-adjacent (roughly 17%) or tumor-blood (about 14%) pairs, consistent with antigen-driven expansion. Only the TCR beta chain was sequenced, so true repertoire diversity is likely underestimated because unpaired alpha chains were not captured. Comparison of CD4+ and CD8+ T cell repertoires was precluded by the use of bulk unsorted samples.

This sequence originates from a middle-aged man with primary liver carcinoma and hepatitis B virus infection. The sample comprised peripheral blood. The rearrangement joined TRBV29-1 to TRBJ2-1; 7 central nucleotides agree with TRBD2. The DNA sequence follows: TGCACCTCCGGGACTAACAGAAACGAGCAGTTCTTC. Translation gives CTSGTNRNEQFF.